This T cell receptor beta chain stems from a study of blood T cell repertoires in COVID-19. Study details: Donors in the United States, Italy and Spain gave samples during acute or convalescent COVID-19. The cDNA or gDNA used as material had been derived from T cells, B-cell-depleted T cells, or PBMCs.

The CDR3 sequence is 14 residues long. Germline V lookup: CDR1 SGHTA, CDR2 FQGTGA. V lost 2 bases, J lost 3 bases, and 10 bases lay in between. Authors' methods: Cell counts per sample came from amplifying reference gene primers. Data came from immunoSEQ multiplex PCR; TCRdb stores just in-frame clones and leaves some out. For V, J and clone size, that table is used; D and trimming come from the DNA. The data show 68,000 or so clones, around 85% seen once. Concerning this clone: The sample holds other DNA sequences that translate to the same CDR3.

The genes are TRBV7-3 and TRBJ1-1; D uncertain. The receptor was isolated from a woman between 50 and 59 years old with acute or convalescent COVID-19. The specimen sequenced was peripheral blood. CDR3 sequence (DNA): TGTGCCAGCAGCTTATTGGGTCGGGACACTGAAGCTTTCTTT. It yields the protein CASSLLGRDTEAFF.